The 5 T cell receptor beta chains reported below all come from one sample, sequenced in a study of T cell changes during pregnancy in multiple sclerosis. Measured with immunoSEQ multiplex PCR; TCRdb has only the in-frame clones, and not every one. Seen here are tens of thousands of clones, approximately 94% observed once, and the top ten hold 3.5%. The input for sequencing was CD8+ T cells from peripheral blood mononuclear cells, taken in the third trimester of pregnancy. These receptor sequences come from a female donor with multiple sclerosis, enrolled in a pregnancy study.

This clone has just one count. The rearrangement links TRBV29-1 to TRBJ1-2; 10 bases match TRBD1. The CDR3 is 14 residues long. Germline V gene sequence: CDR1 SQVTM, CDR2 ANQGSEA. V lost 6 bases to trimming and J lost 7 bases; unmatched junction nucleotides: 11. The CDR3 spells CSVVGTGEGLGYTF. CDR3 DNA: TGCAGCGTCGTCGGGACAGGGGAAGGGCTTGGCTACACCTTC.

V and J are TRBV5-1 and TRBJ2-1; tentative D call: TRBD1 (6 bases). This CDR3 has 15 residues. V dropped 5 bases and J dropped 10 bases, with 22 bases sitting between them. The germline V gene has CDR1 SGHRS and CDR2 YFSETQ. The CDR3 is CASRGDTGIVREQFF. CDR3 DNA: TGCGCCAGCAGAGGGGACACCGGCATTGTTAGGGAGCAGTTCTTC. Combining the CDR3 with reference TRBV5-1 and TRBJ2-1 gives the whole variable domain KAGVTQTPRYLIKTRGQQVTLSCSPISGHRSVSWYQQTPGQGLQFLFEYFSETQRNKGNFPGRFSGRQFSNSRSEMNVSTLELGDSALYLCASRGDTGIVREQFFGPGTRLTVL.

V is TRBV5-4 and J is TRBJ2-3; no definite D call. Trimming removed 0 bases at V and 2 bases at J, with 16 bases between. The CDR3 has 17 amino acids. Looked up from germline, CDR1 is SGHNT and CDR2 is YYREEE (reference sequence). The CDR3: CASSLVPITNSTDTQYF. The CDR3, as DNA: TGTGCCAGCAGCTTGGTGCCAATTACTAACTCCACAGATACGCAGTATTTT.

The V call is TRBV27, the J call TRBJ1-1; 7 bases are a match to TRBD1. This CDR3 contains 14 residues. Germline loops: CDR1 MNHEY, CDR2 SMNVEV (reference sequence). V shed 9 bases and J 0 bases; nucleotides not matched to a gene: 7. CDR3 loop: CASRQGDMNTEAFF. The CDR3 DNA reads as TGTGCCAGTCGACAGGGAGACATGAACACTGAAGCTTTCTTT.

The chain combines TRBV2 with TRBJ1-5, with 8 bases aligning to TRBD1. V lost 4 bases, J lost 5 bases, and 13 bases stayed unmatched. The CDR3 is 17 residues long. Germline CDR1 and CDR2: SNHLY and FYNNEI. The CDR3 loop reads CASSVNLGGTGYQPQHF. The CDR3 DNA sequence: TGTGCCAGCAGTGTAAATTTGGGGGGGACAGGTTATCAGCCCCAGCATTTT.